Here is one T cell receptor beta chain with its context. What it binds is not known. V shed 5 bases and J shed 4 bases, with 15 bases lying between them. Looked up from germline, CDR1 is SEHNR and CDR2 is FQNEAQ (reference sequence). The CDR3 runs to 15 residues. The sample belongs to a study of T cell responses to AZD1222 COVID-19 vaccine. The study's findings and limits: Reports indicate that nearly half of spike-specific TCRs are directed at unmutated variant regions.

Repertoires were generated with immunoSEQ multiplex PCR, while TCRdb's copy carries only in-frame clones and drops some. The table has about 140,000 clones, 80% to 90% seen once; the top ten hold 8%. The specimen was peripheral blood, collected on day 0 of AZD1222 vaccination. The sequence was obtained from an adult in good health. This chain uses TRBV7-9 with TRBJ1-3; D is perhaps TRBD1 (5 bases). CDR3: CASSPSRAGGNTIYF. CDR3 coding DNA: TGTGCCAGCAGCCCTAGTAGGGCAGGGGGAAACACCATATATTTT.